The subject of this entry is one T cell receptor beta chain. This specimen belongs to a study of patients and donors after allogeneic stem cell transplantation. TCRdb itself ran the RT-PCR reads through MiXCR, one entry per CDR3 protein. The data show 390,000 or so distinct CDR3 sequences, with roughly 17% seen just once and around 6.8% held by the top ten. J gave up 5 bases and V 3 bases, and 3 bases lay outside the gene matches. The CDR3 has 13 residues. Per germline, CDR1 DFQATT and CDR2 SNEGSKA (reference sequence). The TCR was taken from a human donor who was either an allogeneic HSCT recipient or a stem cell or donor lymphocyte infusion donor (not recorded which). It is not recorded whose cells these are; they may come from a transplant donor. The chain is built from TRBV20-1 and TRBJ2-5; TRBD2 agrees at 10 bases. Input material: blood, either unsorted or a sorted T cell fraction (not recorded which). The CDR3, as DNA: TGCAGTGCTAGGCCGGGACTAGCGGAGACCCAGTACTTC. This codes for CSARPGLAETQYF.